This TCR beta chain was obtained from a study of molecular identifiers for immune sequencing clone quantification. Study observations and caveats: Clone sizes could be underestimated for highly expanded clones when identical TCR molecules share a barcode.

This clonotype was recorded many times. The antigen is unknown. TCRdb redid the calling of the PCR reads with MiXCR, one entry per CDR3 protein. Of about 320,000 distinct CDR3 sequences in the sample, about 20% are singletons; the top ten hold approximately 0.83%. The CDR3 runs to 12 residues. Germline V gives CDR1 DFQATT, CDR2 SNEGSKA (reference sequence). Trimming shortened V by 6 bases and J by 0 bases, and 8 bases separated the two germline ends. The source material was naive CD8+ T cells from blood, with Jurkat cell RNA spiked in. Subset of the sample: FACS-sorted CD8+CD4-CCR7+CD45RA+ naive T cells. The gene calls are TRBV20-1 and TRBJ1-1, with a possible D match to TRBD1 (5 bases). The TCR was taken from a human donor in good health. Some libraries in this study had Jurkat cell RNA spiked in. In nucleotides, the CDR3 is TGCAGTGCAGAGACAGTGAACACTGAAGCTTTCTTT. Protein: CSAETVNTEAFF.